The 4 T cell receptor beta chains below all came from one sample that was sequenced in a study of memory CD8 T cells in hepatitis C reinfection. The protocol was immunoSEQ multiplex PCR, while the TCRdb copy is restricted to in-frame clones and leaves out a portion. Among about 50,000 clones listed, approximately 92% were seen once. Time point: late/post reinfection, 12 to 24 weeks after detection. Sorted cells were sequenced directly ex vivo without any in vitro expansion. Sequencing input: naive CD8+ T cells sorted from blood. The receptors here all came from a man younger than 35 with hepatitis C virus infection.

This clone appeared once. This sequence joins TRBV10-3 and TRBJ1-2, with 9 nucleotides matching TRBD1. The CDR3 length is 17 residues. The V and J ends lost 0 bases and 0 bases, in that order; junction bases with no gene match: 5. The V gene's germline CDR1 is ENHRY and CDR2 SYGVKD. In DNA, the CDR3 is TGTGCCATCAGTGAGTCCCGGGACAGGGAAACTAACTATGGCTACACCTTC. Its translation: CAISESRDRETNYGYTF.

The chain recombines TRBV5-5 with TRBJ1-1; D unresolved. CDR3 size: 15 residues. Deletions cut 0 bases from V and 2 bases from J, with 11 bases between. The germline gives CDR1 SGHKS, CDR2 YYEKEE (reference sequence). As DNA, the CDR3 is TGTGCCAGCAGCTTGGCCCGACAACTCAACACTGAAGCTTTCTTT. Its translation: CASSLARQLNTEAFF.

The rearrangement uses TRBV2 and TRBJ2-1; 12 nucleotides align to TRBD2. CDR1 and CDR2 (germline): SNHLY, FYNNEI. CDR3 length: 16 amino acids. Trimming took 9 bases from V and 4 from J; bases not matched to a gene: 10. In nucleotides, the CDR3 is TGTGCCAGTGATGCTCCCGGGACTAGCGGGTACAATGAGCAGTTCTTC. Its translation is CASDAPGTSGYNEQFF.

The chain uses TRBV13 and TRBJ1-3; D remains unclear. The CDR3 extends over 14 amino acids. Trimming removed 3 bases at V and 0 bases at J, with 6 bases between. In germline, CDR1 is PRHDT, CDR2 FYEKMQ (reference sequence). CDR3 bases: TGTGCCAGCAGCTTCGGTATCTCTGGAAACACCATATATTTT. Its translation is CASSFGISGNTIYF.